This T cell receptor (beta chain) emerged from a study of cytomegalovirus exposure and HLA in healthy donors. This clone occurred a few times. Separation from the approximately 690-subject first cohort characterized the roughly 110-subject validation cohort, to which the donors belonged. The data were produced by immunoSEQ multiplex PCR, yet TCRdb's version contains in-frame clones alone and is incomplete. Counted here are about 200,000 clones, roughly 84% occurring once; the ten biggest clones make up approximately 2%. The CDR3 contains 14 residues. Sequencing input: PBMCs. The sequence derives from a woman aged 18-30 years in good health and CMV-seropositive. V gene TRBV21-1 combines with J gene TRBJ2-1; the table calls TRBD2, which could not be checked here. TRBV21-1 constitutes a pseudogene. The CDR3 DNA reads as TGTGCCAGCAGCAAAGAAACTATTTACAATGAGCAGTTCTTC. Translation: CASSKETIYNEQFF.